These 27 T cell receptor beta chains came from one sample sequenced in a study of vaccination effects on CD4 cells after COVID-19. Antigen specificity for these receptors is unknown. Once cultured for around 11 days, the cells underwent separation to obtain CD4+ T cells. Subjects were given two BNT162b2 or mRNA-1273 vaccine doses. Libraries were prepared by immunoSEQ multiplex PCR; TCRdb keeps only in-frame clonotypes and omits some of them. Of approximately 31,000 clones listed, about 67% are singletons. Material: CD4+ T cells from PBMCs cultured without peptide, obtained after COVID-19 vaccination. Every receptor here comes from a human donor who received a COVID-19 vaccine.

The chain combines TRBV2 with TRBJ2-3; 8 bases line up with TRBD1. The germline CDR1 and CDR2 sequences are SNHLY and FYNNEI. Trimming took 4 bases from V and 4 from J; bases not matched to a gene: 4. The CDR3 contains 14 residues. The CDR3 DNA sequence: TGTGCCAGCAGTGCTCAGGGGGCTGCAGATACGCAGTATTTT. Encoded protein: CASSAQGAADTQYF.

The chain links TRBV5-6 to TRBJ1-2; weak D call: TRBD1 (5 bases). V lost 0 bases, J lost 7 bases, and 13 bases lay in between. From germline, CDR1 is SGHDT and CDR2 YYEEEE. The CDR3 has 14 amino acids. The chain's CDR3 is CASSLGREGSGYTF. For the CDR3, the DNA is TGTGCCAGCAGCTTGGGCAGGGAGGGTTCTGGCTACACCTTC.

The chain uses TRBV7-2 and TRBJ1-2; 8 nucleotides agree with TRBD1. J lost 4 bases, V lost 3 bases, and 4 bases had no gene match. CDR3 size: 14 residues. The germline gives CDR1 SGHTA, CDR2 FQGNSA. The CDR3 loop is CASSFGQGVYGYTF. CDR3 coding DNA: TGTGCCAGCAGCTTCGGACAGGGTGTCTATGGCTACACCTTC.

In this sample, this clone turned up a few times. The chain recombines TRBV9 with TRBJ2-1; 8 nucleotides align to TRBD2. The CDR3 runs 16 residues. The germline gives CDR1 SGDLS, CDR2 YYNGEE. Germline trimming cut 3 bases from V and 0 bases from J; bases unmatched to any gene: 5. The CDR3 here is CASSGTSGSSYNEQFF. CDR3 DNA: TGTGCCAGCAGCGGTACTAGCGGAAGCTCCTACAATGAGCAGTTCTTC.

The chain employs TRBV2 and TRBJ2-3; 13 positions agree with TRBD2. Germline assignment: CDR1 SNHLY and CDR2 FYNNEI. The V and J ends lost 6 bases and 4 bases, in that order; junction bases with no gene match: 7. The CDR3 sequence is 16 residues long. The CDR3 DNA sequence: TGTGCCAGCAGCCCGGGGACTAGCGGGACGGCAGATACGCAGTATTTT. Translated, it gives CASSPGTSGTADTQYF.

The V call is TRBV7-2, the J call TRBJ1-5, with D perhaps TRBD1 (6 bases). The germline CDR1 and CDR2 sequences are SGHTA and FQGNSA. CDR3 length equals 17 residues. Deletions cut 3 bases from V and 3 bases from J, with 18 bases between. The CDR3 loop reads CASSLGGGRGFNQPQHF. CDR3 sequence (DNA): TGTGCCAGCAGCTTGGGAGGGGGTAGGGGATTCAATCAGCCCCAGCATTTT.

The chain links TRBV19 to TRBJ1-3; a possible D gene is TRBD1 (5 bases). The CDR3 totals 13 residues. V lost 7 bases to trimming and J lost 7 bases, with 14 bases between them. The V gene's germline CDR1 is LNHDA and CDR2 SQIVND (reference sequence). The CDR3 spells CASMGVSGNTIYF. The CDR3 nucleotides are TGTGCCAGTATGGGGGTGTCCGGGAACACCATATATTTT.

V usage is TRBV28 and J usage is TRBJ1-1; no firm D call. Trimming removed 4 bases at V and 11 bases at J, with 17 bases between. CDR3 length: 13 amino acids. Germline assignment: CDR1 MDHEN and CDR2 SYDVKM. Here the CDR3 DNA reads TGTGCCAGCAGTTCCCCCCGCCCCCAGACGGCTTTCTTT. Translating gives CASSSPRPQTAFF.

This sequence joins TRBV19 and TRBJ2-7; the match to TRBD1 covers 9 bases. The CDR3 extends over 14 amino acids. J was trimmed by 2 bases and V by 6 bases; bases with no gene match: 5. The V gene's germline CDR1 is LNHDA and CDR2 SQIVND (reference sequence). CDR3 sequence: CASRTRQGAYEQYF. CDR3 bases: TGTGCCAGTAGGACCCGACAGGGGGCCTACGAGCAGTACTTC.

The chain couples TRBV20-1 to TRBJ1-1, with a tentative D call TRBD1 (5 bases). From germline, CDR1 is DFQATT and CDR2 SNEGSKA (reference sequence). This CDR3 is 11 amino acids long. CDR3 amino acids: CRGGGSTEAFF. DNA of the CDR3: TGCAGGGGGGGAGGGAGCACTGAAGCTTTCTTT.

The J gene is TRBJ1-2, the V gene TRBV5-4; TRBD1 might be the D (5 bases). CDR3 length equals 14 residues. V was cut by 4 bases and J by 2 bases, with 12 bases left in between. The V gene's germline CDR1 is SGHNT and CDR2 YYREEE (reference sequence). CDR3 loop: CASSQTGGNYGYTF. As DNA, the CDR3 is TGTGCCAGCAGCCAAACGGGGGGGAACTATGGCTACACCTTC.

The chain couples TRBV6-5 to TRBJ2-3, with D unresolved. Trimming removed 6 bases from V and 0 bases from J, with 4 bases in between. CDR3 length equals 12 residues. Germline V gene data show CDR1 as MNHEY and CDR2 as SVGAGI. The CDR3 reads CASRTSTDTQYF. The CDR3 nucleotides read TGTGCCAGCAGGACGAGCACAGATACGCAGTATTTT.

The chain is built from TRBV5-4 and TRBJ2-5, with 8 bases identical to TRBD1. Per the germline V gene, CDR1 is SGHNT and CDR2 is YYREEE (reference sequence). This CDR3 is built from 14 residues. J was trimmed by 5 bases and V by 4 bases; bases with no gene match: 7. Written as DNA, the CDR3 is TGTGCCAGCAGCCTCCAGGGGGCGGGGGAGACCCAGTACTTC. It is translated as CASSLQGAGETQYF. Variable domain in full (rest from reference TRBV5-4 and TRBJ2-5): ETGVTQSPTHLIKTRGQQVTLRCSSQSGHNTVSWYQQALGQGPQFIFQYYREEENGRGNFPPRFSGLQFPNYSSELNVNALELDDSALYLCASSLQGAGETQYFGPGTRLLVL.

This clone was seen a handful of times. The chain links TRBV4-1 to TRBJ1-1; D perhaps matches TRBD1 (6 bases). The V and J ends lost 6 bases and 5 bases respectively, with 13 bases between them. Germline loops: CDR1 MGHRA, CDR2 YSYEKL. The CDR3 loop spans 13 amino acids. The CDR3 DNA reads TGCGCCAGCAGGCGGGGGCAGAGTACTGAAGCTTTCTTT. It is translated as CASRRGQSTEAFF.

This clone came up a few times. This chain links TRBV6-1 with TRBJ1-6, with no clear D. Per germline, CDR1 MNHNS and CDR2 SASEGT. Trimming pared 2 bases from V and 7 bases from J, leaving 12 bases between. The CDR3 has 15 residues. CDR3 protein: CASSESVLPNSPLHF. The CDR3 coding sequence is TGTGCCAGCAGTGAATCAGTCCTCCCCAATTCACCCCTCCACTTT.

The chain recombines TRBV11-2 with TRBJ2-7; tentative D call: TRBD2 (5 bases). Germline CDR1 reads SGHAT; CDR2 reads FQNNGV. V was pared by 2 bases and J by 6 bases, with 8 bases between. The CDR3 is 12 residues long. DNA for the CDR3: TGTGCCAGCAGCTTACAGGCGGGCGAGCAGTACTTC. It specifies CASSLQAGEQYF.

The gene calls are TRBV6-6 and TRBJ1-5; D is undetermined. Deletions cut 5 bases from V and 11 bases from J, with 13 bases between. In germline, CDR1 is MNHNY, CDR2 SVGAGI (reference sequence). The CDR3 consists of 12 residues. CDR3 bases: TGTGCCAGCAGTCGACCGGACTTATCCCAGCATTTT. It is translated as CASSRPDLSQHF.

The CDR3 coding sequence is TGTGCCAGCAGCCCTCTATGGACAGGGGAAAACTATGGCTACACCTTC. Its protein product is CASSPLWTGENYGYTF. This chain uses TRBV11-2 with TRBJ1-2; 9 bases are shared with TRBD1. The CDR3 contains 16 residues. Germline V gene data show CDR1 as SGHAT and CDR2 as FQNNGV. The trim removed 5 bases at V and 2 bases at J, leaving 9 bases unmatched.

This clone was detected only once. The gene calls are TRBV4-3 and TRBJ1-4; D gene unclear. This CDR3 contains 14 residues. CDR1 and CDR2 (germline): LGHNA, YSLEER. Trimming cost V 1 base and J 7 bases, with 10 bases left between them. Here the CDR3 DNA reads TGCGCCAGCAGCCAAGGGATGTTACCTGAAAAACTGTTTTTT. Residues: CASSQGMLPEKLFF.

This clone occurred a few times. This sequence joins TRBV6-5 and TRBJ1-2; no clear D gene. Trimming removed 7 bases from V and 9 bases from J, with 12 bases in between. The germline V gene has CDR1 MNHEY and CDR2 SVGAGI. The CDR3 is 11 amino acids. CDR3 bases: TGTGCCAGCACCGACGGGGTGAGCTACACCTTC. Protein: CASTDGVSYTF.

The chain couples TRBV2 to TRBJ1-5; D unresolved. CDR1 is SNHLY, CDR2 FYNNEI, per germline. The CDR3 consists of 13 residues. V was trimmed by 7 bases and J by 4 bases, leaving 11 bases between them. The CDR3 reads CASKGRTNQPQHF. The CDR3 bases are TGTGCCAGCAAGGGCAGAACGAATCAGCCCCAGCATTTT. Full variable domain (remainder filled in from reference TRBV2 and TRBJ1-5): EPEVTQTPSHQVTQMGQEVILRCVPISNHLYFYWYRQILGQKVEFLVSFYNNEISEKSEIFDDQFSVERPDGSNFTLKIRSTKLEDSAMYFCASKGRTNQPQHFGDGTRLSIL.

The rearrangement uses TRBV5-1 and TRBJ1-3; D is ambiguous. V lost 0 bases and J lost 0, with 7 bases in between. The germline V gene encodes CDR1 SGHRS and CDR2 YFSETQ. The length of the CDR3 is 15 residues. The DNA of the CDR3 is TGCGCCAGCAGCTTGGGCTACAGCTCTGGAAACACCATATATTTT. Translating it yields CASSLGYSSGNTIYF. The variable domain in full, with the rest retrieved from reference TRBV5-1 and TRBJ1-3, is KAGVTQTPRYLIKTRGQQVTLSCSPISGHRSVSWYQQTPGQGLQFLFEYFSETQRNKGNFPGRFSGRQFSNSRSEMNVSTLELGDSALYLCASSLGYSSGNTIYFGEGSWLTVV.

The chain combines TRBV19 with TRBJ1-2, with no clear D. Germline assignment: CDR1 LNHDA and CDR2 SQIVND (reference sequence). V lost 3 bases, J lost 6 bases, and 17 bases lay in between. This CDR3 has 15 amino acids. CDR3 region: CASSIGPLVFDGYTF. DNA of the CDR3: TGTGCCAGTAGTATTGGTCCCTTGGTTTTCGATGGCTACACCTTC. The full variable domain, its missing parts supplied by reference TRBV19 and TRBJ1-2, is DGGITQSPKYLFRKEGQNVTLSCEQNLNHDAMYWYRQDPGQGLRLIYYSQIVNDFQKGDIAEGYSVSREKKESFPLTVTSAQKNPTAFYLCASSIGPLVFDGYTFGSGTRLTVV.

This clone was seen a handful of times. This sequence joins TRBV19 and TRBJ1-5; D gene uncertain. The germline V gene encodes CDR1 LNHDA and CDR2 SQIVND (reference sequence). The CDR3 consists of 16 residues. V was clipped by 7 bases and J by 2 bases, with 18 bases between them. DNA of the CDR3: TGTGCCAGTACCCCGGGTAGGGTAGAAGGCAATCAGCCCCAGCATTTT. Translation: CASTPGRVEGNQPQHF.

V and J are TRBV14 and TRBJ1-1; the match to TRBD1 covers 9 bases. Germline CDR1 reads SGHDN; CDR2 reads FVKESK. J lost 4 bases, V lost 2 bases, and 8 bases had no gene match. The CDR3 runs 16 residues. DNA for the CDR3: TGTGCCAGCAGCCAACTACAGGGGGCTTTTAGCACTGAAGCTTTCTTT. This encodes CASSQLQGAFSTEAFF.

V gene TRBV4-2 combines with J gene TRBJ2-7, with D perhaps matching TRBD1 (6 bases). CDR3 length: 16 residues. Per the germline V gene, CDR1 is LGHNA and CDR2 is YNFKEQ. V was cut by 0 bases and J by 2 bases, with 14 bases left in between. CDR3 sequence reads: CASSQDGGSHTYEQYF. The CDR3 DNA is TGTGCCAGCAGCCAAGATGGGGGCTCCCACACCTACGAGCAGTACTTC.

The J gene is TRBJ1-4, the V gene TRBV6-5, with 8 nucleotides matching TRBD1. The V and J ends lost 0 bases and 7 bases, in that order; junction bases with no gene match: 4. Looked up from germline, CDR1 is MNHEY and CDR2 is SVGAGI. The CDR3 spans 15 residues. The CDR3: CASSYSTGASEKLFF. The CDR3, as DNA: TGTGCCAGCAGTTACTCGACAGGGGCAAGTGAAAAACTGTTTTTT.